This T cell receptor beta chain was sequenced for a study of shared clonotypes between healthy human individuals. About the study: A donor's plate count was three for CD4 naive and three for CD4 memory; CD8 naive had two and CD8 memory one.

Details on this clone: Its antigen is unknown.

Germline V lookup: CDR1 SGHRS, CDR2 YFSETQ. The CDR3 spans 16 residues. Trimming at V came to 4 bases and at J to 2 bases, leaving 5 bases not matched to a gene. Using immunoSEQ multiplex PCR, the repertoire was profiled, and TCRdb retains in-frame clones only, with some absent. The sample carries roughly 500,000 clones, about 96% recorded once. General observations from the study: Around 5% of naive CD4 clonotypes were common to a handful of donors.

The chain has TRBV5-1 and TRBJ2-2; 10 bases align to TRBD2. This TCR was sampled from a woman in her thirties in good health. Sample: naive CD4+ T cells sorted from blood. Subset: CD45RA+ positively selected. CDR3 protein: CASSPTSGVNTGELFF. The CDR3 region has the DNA TGCGCCAGCAGCCCCACTAGCGGGGTAAACACCGGGGAGCTGTTTTTT.